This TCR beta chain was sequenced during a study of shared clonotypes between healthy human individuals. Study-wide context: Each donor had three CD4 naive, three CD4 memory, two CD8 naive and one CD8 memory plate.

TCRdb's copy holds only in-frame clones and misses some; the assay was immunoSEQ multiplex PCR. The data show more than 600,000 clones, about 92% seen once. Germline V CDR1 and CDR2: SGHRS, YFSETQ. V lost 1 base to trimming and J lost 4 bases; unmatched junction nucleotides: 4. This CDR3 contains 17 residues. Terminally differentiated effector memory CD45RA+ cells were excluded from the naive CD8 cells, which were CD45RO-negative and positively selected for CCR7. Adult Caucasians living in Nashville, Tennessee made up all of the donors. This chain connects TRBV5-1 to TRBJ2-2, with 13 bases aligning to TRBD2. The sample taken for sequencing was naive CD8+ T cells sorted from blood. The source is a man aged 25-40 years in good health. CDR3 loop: CASSLTSGRAVTGELFF. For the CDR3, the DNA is TGCGCCAGCAGCTTGACTAGCGGGAGGGCCGTCACCGGGGAGCTGTTTTTT.